The 18 T cell receptor beta chains presented below share a single source sample, sequenced in a study of T cell responses to AZD1222 COVID-19 vaccine. The protocol was immunoSEQ multiplex PCR, while the TCRdb copy is restricted to in-frame clones and leaves out a portion. This table has roughly 170,000 clones, 85% to 90% appearing once. The specimen comprised peripheral blood, sampled on day 0 of AZD1222 vaccination. The origin of the receptors is an adult in good health.

There are a few counts of this clone. Different DNA sequences within this sample yield the same CDR3. This chain joins TRBV5-1 and TRBJ1-2, with no clear D. Trimming cost V 2 bases and J 4 bases, with 9 bases left between them. The CDR3 spans 13 residues. CDR1 SGHRS and CDR2 YFSETQ come from the germline V gene. The CDR3 nucleotides read TGCGCCAGCAGCTTAGAGACGGGCTATGGCTACACCTTC. It specifies CASSLETGYGYTF.

The V and J genes are TRBV2 and TRBJ1-1; D ambiguous. V dropped 3 bases and J dropped 10 bases, with 18 bases sitting between them. CDR1 SNHLY and CDR2 FYNNEI come from the germline V gene. CDR3 length: 14 amino acids. This CDR3 reads CASSEGRRTGRAFF. The CDR3 nucleotides are TGTGCCAGCAGTGAGGGCCGAAGAACGGGAAGAGCTTTCTTT.

The chain is built from TRBV27 and TRBJ1-2; D gene ambiguous. CDR3 size: 14 residues. V lost 6 bases to trimming and J lost 4 bases, with 15 bases between them. Per the germline V gene, CDR1 is MNHEY and CDR2 is SMNVEV (reference sequence). The CDR3 bases are TGTGCCAGCAGCCCTAGTCGGCGGCTCTATGGCTACACCTTC. Its protein is CASSPSRRLYGYTF.

V is TRBV4-2 and J is TRBJ2-3, with TRBD2 matching 12 bases. The germline V gene encodes CDR1 LGHNA and CDR2 YNFKEQ. J lost 2 bases, V lost 2 bases, and 5 bases had no gene match. The CDR3 is 17 amino acids. DNA for the CDR3: TGTGCCAGCAGCCAATTGACTAGCGGGGGCTTCACAGATACGCAGTATTTT. Translation: CASSQLTSGGFTDTQYF.

The chain carries TRBV2 and TRBJ1-6; 9 bases fit TRBD1. The CDR3 has 15 residues. V shed 4 bases and J 14 bases; nucleotides not matched to a gene: 12. Germline assignment: CDR1 SNHLY and CDR2 FYNNEI. The CDR3 region has the DNA TGTGCCAGCAGTGGGGCGACAGGGGGGTCGTCGGCCCTCCACTTT. Translation: CASSGATGGSSALHF.

The V gene is TRBV3-1 (or the pseudogene TRBV3-2), the J gene TRBJ2-7; tentative D call: TRBD2 (6 bases). V lost 4 bases to trimming and J lost 6 bases, with 28 bases between them. Germline V lookup: CDR1 LGHDT, CDR2 YNNKEL (reference sequence). The CDR3 runs 18 residues. DNA of the CDR3: TGTGCCAGCAGCCGAAATCCCGTGGGGTTAGCGGCAGTAAGCGAGCAGTACTTC. Protein product: CASSRNPVGLAAVSEQYF.

This clone showed up just once. The chain couples TRBV7-3 to TRBJ2-7; the match to TRBD1 covers 7 bases. The CDR3 is 13 residues long. Trimming removed 2 bases from V and 2 bases from J; junction bases left unmatched: 0. Germline V gene lookup returns CDR1 SGHTA and CDR2 FQGTGA. The CDR3: CASSLGTAYEQYF. The CDR3 nucleotides read TGTGCCAGCAGCTTAGGGACAGCCTACGAGCAGTACTTC.

The chain combines TRBV27 with TRBJ2-1; 11 positions match TRBD2. The junction had 11 bases not matched to a gene; V was cut back by 6 bases and J by 7 bases. Looked up from germline, CDR1 is MNHEY and CDR2 is SMNVEV (reference sequence). This CDR3 contains 16 residues. CDR3 protein: CASRVSGGAIRNEQFF. The CDR3 DNA reads as TGTGCCAGCAGAGTTAGCGGGGGGGCTATTCGGAATGAGCAGTTCTTC.

The chain employs TRBV5-8 and TRBJ2-3; D might be TRBD1 (5 bases). Germline V gene data show CDR1 as SGHTS and CDR2 as YDEGEE. V gave up 3 bases and J gave up 1 base, with 21 bases separating them. This CDR3 contains 18 residues. DNA of the CDR3: TGTGCCAGCAGCTCCCGCCCTCTCACAGGAAAAGGCACAGATACGCAGTATTTT. It specifies CASSSRPLTGKGTDTQYF.

This clone came up once. The V and J genes are TRBV5-1 and TRBJ1-6; D is unresolved. Trimming cost V 1 base and J 0 bases, with 14 bases left between them. The CDR3 is made up of 18 amino acids. Germline V gene lookup returns CDR1 SGHRS and CDR2 YFSETQ. This CDR3 is CASSLSGHESSYNSPLHF. The CDR3 nucleotides read TGCGCCAGCAGCTTGTCGGGCCATGAGAGCTCCTATAATTCACCCCTCCACTTT. Full variable domain (rest looked up from reference TRBV5-1 and TRBJ1-6): KAGVTQTPRYLIKTRGQQVTLSCSPISGHRSVSWYQQTPGQGLQFLFEYFSETQRNKGNFPGRFSGRQFSNSRSEMNVSTLELGDSALYLCASSLSGHESSYNSPLHFGNGTRLTVT.

This chain uses TRBV4-1 with TRBJ1-2, with 9 positions matching TRBD1. Germline V gene sequence: CDR1 MGHRA, CDR2 YSYEKL. Trimming cost V 4 bases and J 5 bases; bases outside gene matches: 8. The CDR3 sequence is 15 residues long. CDR3 DNA sequence: TGCGCCAGCAGCCCACGACAGGGGGACTCTTATGGCTACACCTTC. It yields the protein CASSPRQGDSYGYTF.

This clone turned up a few times. The chain has TRBV4-3 and TRBJ1-4, with unresolved D. Trimming removed 6 bases from V and 0 bases from J, with 11 bases in between. The germline V gene has CDR1 LGHNA and CDR2 YSLEER. The CDR3 loop spans 15 amino acids. The CDR3 DNA is TGCGCCAGCAGTGGGGAGTTTTCAACTAATGAAAAACTGTTTTTT. It yields the protein CASSGEFSTNEKLFF.

This clone turned up a few times. The V gene is TRBV7-9, the J gene TRBJ2-7; a weak D match, TRBD1 (6 bases). CDR1 SEHNR and CDR2 FQNEAQ come from the germline V gene (reference sequence). The CDR3 contains 12 residues. V lost 4 bases and J 6 bases, leaving 10 bases between the germline ends. This CDR3 is CASSYTGFEQYF. Written as DNA, the CDR3 is TGTGCCAGCAGCTATACAGGGTTCGAGCAGTACTTC.

The chain has TRBV7-6 and TRBJ2-7; 11 bases are a match to TRBD2. With 5 bases clipped from V and 5 bases from J, the junction kept 8 bases outside the gene matches. CDR3 length: 15 amino acids. Germline V CDR1 and CDR2: SGHVS, FNYEAQ. CDR3 nucleotides: TGTGCCAGCAGCCCCGGGTCTAGCGGGGGGCACGAGCAGTACTTC. Translation gives CASSPGSSGGHEQYF.

This clone was found once. The V call is TRBV9, the J call TRBJ2-5, with 8 bases that match TRBD1. Germline V gene data show CDR1 as SGDLS and CDR2 as YYNGEE. The CDR3 has 15 residues. The J segment lost 4 bases and the V segment lost 4 bases, leaving 9 bases of the junction unmatched. CDR3 sequence reads: CASSITQGAGETQYF. The CDR3 DNA is TGTGCCAGCAGCATCACGCAGGGGGCGGGAGAGACCCAGTACTTC.

This clone was observed once. The chain carries TRBV4-1 and TRBJ1-1; 7 bases fit TRBD1. The CDR3 spans 14 residues. Germline V gene sequence: CDR1 MGHRA, CDR2 YSYEKL. J lost 3 bases, V lost 3 bases, and 4 bases had no gene match. The CDR3 loop is CASSHLTGYTEAFF. CDR3 bases: TGCGCCAGCAGCCACCTGACAGGGTACACTGAAGCTTTCTTT.

The rearrangement links TRBV9 to TRBJ2-3, with TRBD2 identical over 12 bases. CDR3 size: 17 residues. V dropped 2 bases and J dropped 4; count of bases not matched to a gene: 8. Per the germline V gene, CDR1 is SGDLS and CDR2 is YYNGEE. The chain's CDR3 is CASSVGPSGRAPDTQYF. For the CDR3, the DNA is TGTGCCAGCAGCGTGGGGCCTAGCGGGAGGGCCCCAGATACGCAGTATTTT.

The rearrangement joins TRBV9 to TRBJ1-5, with a weak D call TRBD1 (6 bases). With 4 bases removed from V and 6 bases from J, the gap between germline ends came to 14 bases. Germline assignment: CDR1 SGDLS and CDR2 YYNGEE. The CDR3 spans 14 residues. In DNA, the CDR3 is TGTGCCAGCAGCCCCCGGGGGGGCCTTCAGCCCCAGCATTTT. Its translation: CASSPRGGLQPQHF.